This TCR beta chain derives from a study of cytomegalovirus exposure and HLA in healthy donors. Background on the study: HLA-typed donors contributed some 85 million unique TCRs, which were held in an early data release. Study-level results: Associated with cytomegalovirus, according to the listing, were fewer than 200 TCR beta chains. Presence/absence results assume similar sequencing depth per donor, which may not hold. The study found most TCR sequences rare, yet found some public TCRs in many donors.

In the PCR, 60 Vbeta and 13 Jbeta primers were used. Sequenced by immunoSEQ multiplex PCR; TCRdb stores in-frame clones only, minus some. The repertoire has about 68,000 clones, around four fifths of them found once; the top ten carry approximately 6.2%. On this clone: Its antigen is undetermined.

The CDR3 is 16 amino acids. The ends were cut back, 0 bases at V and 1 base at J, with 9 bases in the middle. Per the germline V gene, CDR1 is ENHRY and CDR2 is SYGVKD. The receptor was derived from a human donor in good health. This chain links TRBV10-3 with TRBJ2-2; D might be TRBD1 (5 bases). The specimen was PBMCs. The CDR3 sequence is CAISESIRVNTGELFF. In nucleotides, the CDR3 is TGTGCCATCAGTGAGTCGATCAGGGTGAACACCGGGGAGCTGTTTTTT.